This is a list of T cell receptor beta chains from one sample in a study of Graves' ophthalmopathy and Graves' hyperthyroidism. One entry per CDR3 protein, called by TCRdb with MiXCR from the multiplex PCR reads. The sample includes approximately 330,000 distinct CDR3 sequences, 17% of them seen just once. Input material: peripheral blood. These receptors came from an adult man with Graves' ophthalmopathy. CDR3s include the opening cysteine and the closing phenylalanine or tryptophan. A D gene is named only where the DNA matches it firmly. The size of a clone is reported for some rows only, either as once, few or many, or as a class for expanded clones.

j_gene,abundance,d_gene,v_gene,len,CDR3aa,CDR3nt
TRBJ2-7,.,.,TRBV12-5,14,CASGLVPGLREQYF,TGTGCTAGTGGTTTGGTACCGGGGTTGAGGGAGCAGTACTTC
TRBJ1-5,many,.,TRBV29-1,15,CSVVKGGDSNQPQHF,TGCAGCGTTGTAAAGGGCGGAGATAGCAATCAGCCCCAGCATTTT
TRBJ2-5,many,.,TRBV20-1,14,CSGAFPTSRETQYF,TGCAGTGGGGCATTTCCCACCTCAAGAGAGACCCAGTACTTC
TRBJ1-1,many,TRBD1,TRBV5-5,15,CASSPRQGVGTEAFF,TGTGCCAGCAGCCCGAGACAGGGGGTGGGCACTGAAGCTTTCTTT
TRBJ2-3,many,.,TRBV6-4,14,CASSDIGGTDTQYF,TGTGCCAGCAGTGACATTGGGGGCACAGATACGCAGTATTTT
TRBJ1-1,many,.,TRBV29-1,13,CSVDLTGNTEAFF,TGCAGCGTTGATTTGACAGGGAACACTGAAGCTTTCTTT
TRBJ2-5,few,TRBD1,TRBV6-5,15,CASSSPTGTQETQYF,TGTGCCAGCAGTTCCCCGACAGGGACCCAAGAGACCCAGTACTTC
TRBJ1-2,many,TRBD1,TRBV11-2,15,CASSEQQGAYYGYTF,TGTGCCAGCAGCGAACAACAGGGGGCCTACTATGGCTACACCTTC
TRBJ1-1,many,TRBD1,TRBV12-3/TRBV12-4,13,CATDRGTNTEAFF,TGTGCCACCGACAGGGGTACGAACACTGAAGCTTTCTTT
TRBJ1-1,once,.,TRBV4-2,13,CASSQDHGGEAFF,TGTGCCAGCAGCCAAGATCACGGGGGTGAAGCTTTCTTT
TRBJ2-7,many,TRBD1,TRBV6-1,13,CASRQGASYEQYF,TGTGCCAGCAGACAGGGGGCTAGCTACGAGCAGTACTTC
TRBJ1-1,many,.,TRBV6-5,13,CASMVFPETEAFF,TGTGCCAGCATGGTCTTCCCCGAGACTGAAGCTTTCTTT
TRBJ1-5,many,TRBD1,TRBV7-9,15,CASSQGGGVNQPQHF,TGTGCCAGCAGCCAGGGGGGGGGAGTCAATCAGCCCCAGCATTTT
TRBJ1-1,many,.,TRBV20-1,14,CSAQLGGLNTEAFF,TGCAGTGCACAGCTCGGGGGACTAAACACTGAAGCTTTCTTT
TRBJ1-5,many,.,TRBV6-5,13,CASIQKLHQPQHF,TGTGCCAGCATCCAGAAACTTCATCAGCCCCAGCATTTT
TRBJ1-3,many,TRBD1,TRBV3-1,14,CASSRTGAGNTIYF,TGTGCCAGCAGCCGGACAGGGGCCGGAAACACCATATATTTT
TRBJ2-7,many,TRBD1,TRBV28,14,CASSFRTGTYEQYF,TGTGCCAGCAGTTTCCGGACAGGGACCTACGAGCAGTACTTC
TRBJ1-2,many,.,TRBV7-2,16,CASSSPGTQANYGYTF,TGTGCCAGCAGCTCCCCCGGCACGCAAGCTAACTATGGCTACACCTTC
TRBJ1-2,many,.,TRBV19,15,CASSATTGIFYGYTF,TGTGCCAGTAGTGCTACGACAGGAATCTTCTATGGCTACACCTTC
TRBJ2-7,many,TRBD2,TRBV10-1,15,CASRTEWGGRNEQYF,TGCGCCAGCAGGACGGAATGGGGCGGGAGAAACGAGCAGTACTTC
TRBJ1-2,.,.,TRBV12-3/TRBV12-4,13,CASSLSQNYGYTF,TGTGCCAGCAGTTTGTCACAGAACTATGGCTACACCTTC
TRBJ2-2,few,.,TRBV20-1,14,CSARGGRETGELFF,TGCAGTGCTAGAGGGGGCAGGGAGACCGGGGAGCTGTTTTTT
TRBJ2-5,many,TRBD2,TRBV12-5,13,CASGLWGGGTQYF,TGTGCTAGTGGTTTATGGGGGGGGGGGACCCAGTACTTC
TRBJ2-7,many,.,TRBV6-5,16,CASSSRDSAFLGEQYF,TGTGCCAGCAGTTCCCGGGACTCAGCCTTTTTGGGGGAGCAGTACTTC